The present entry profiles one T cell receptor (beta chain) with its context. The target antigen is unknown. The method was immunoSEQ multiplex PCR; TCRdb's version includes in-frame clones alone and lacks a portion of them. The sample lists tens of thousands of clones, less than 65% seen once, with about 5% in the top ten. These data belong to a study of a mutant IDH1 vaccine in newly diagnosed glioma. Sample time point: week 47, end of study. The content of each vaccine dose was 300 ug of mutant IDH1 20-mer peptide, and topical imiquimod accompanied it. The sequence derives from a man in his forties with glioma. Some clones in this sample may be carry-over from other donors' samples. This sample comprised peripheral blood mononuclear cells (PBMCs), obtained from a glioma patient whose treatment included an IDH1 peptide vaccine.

The CDR3 here is CASSVGLAYGYTF. CDR3 DNA: TGTGCCAGCAGCGTGGGCTTAGCCTATGGCTACACCTTC. The rearrangement uses TRBV27 and TRBJ1-2; D is ambiguous. CDR1 and CDR2 from the germline V gene are MNHEY and SMNVEV (reference sequence). Trimming cost V 6 bases and J 4 bases, with 12 bases left between them. The CDR3 loop spans 13 amino acids.